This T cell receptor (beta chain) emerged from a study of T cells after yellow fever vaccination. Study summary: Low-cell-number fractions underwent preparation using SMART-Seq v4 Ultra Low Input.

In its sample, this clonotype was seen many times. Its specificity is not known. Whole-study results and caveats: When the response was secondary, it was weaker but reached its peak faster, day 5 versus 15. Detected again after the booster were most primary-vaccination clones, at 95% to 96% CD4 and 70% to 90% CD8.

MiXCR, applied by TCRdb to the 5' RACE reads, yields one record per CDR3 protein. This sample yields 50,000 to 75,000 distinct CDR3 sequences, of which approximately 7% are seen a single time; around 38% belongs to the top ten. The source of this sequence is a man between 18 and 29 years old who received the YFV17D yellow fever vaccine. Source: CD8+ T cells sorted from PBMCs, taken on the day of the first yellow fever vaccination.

The DNA of the CDR3 is TGTGCCAGCAGCTTAGAGGGACAGCAAGAGACCCAGTACTTC. Amino acid sequence: CASSLEGQQETQYF. This chain uses TRBV13 with TRBJ2-5, with TRBD1 matching 7 bases. Looked up from germline, CDR1 is PRHDT and CDR2 is FYEKMQ (reference sequence). Germline trimming cut 1 base from V and 2 bases from J; bases unmatched to any gene: 1. The CDR3 spans 14 residues.